This T cell receptor beta chain was captured in a study of T-cell memory formation after mild COVID-19. Study-level information: Clusters were largely donor specific.

Regarding the study as a whole: The pre-infection memory compartment contained some responding clones, suggesting cross-reactive memory joined.

For this clonotype: Its target is not known. A read error may produce the germline difference seen at one junction end.

TCR alpha and TCR beta cDNA libraries with sample barcodes and UMIs came from 5'RACE using constant-segment primers. TCRdb recomputed calls from the 5' RACE reads with MiXCR, one row per CDR3 protein. The top ten clones hold about 10% of a sample with about 210,000 distinct CDR3 sequences, approximately 30% of them seen once. Material for sequencing was PBMCs or a T cell subset sorted from them (not recorded which). The receptor was isolated from an adult woman who had mild COVID-19 (a few samples of this study predate the infection). Cell type and time point are not known.

CDR3 sequence reads: CASRPDLNDGYTF. In DNA form, the CDR3 reads TGTGCCAGCAGGCCCGACCTTAACGATGGCTACACCTTC. The V and J genes are TRBV2 and TRBJ1-2; D uncertain. The CDR3 has 13 amino acids. Germline CDR1 and CDR2: SNHLY and FYNNEI.